These T cell receptor beta chains were read from a single sample in a study of T-cell memory formation after mild COVID-19. From the 5' RACE reads, TCRdb called clonotypes with MiXCR, one entry per CDR3 protein. The table shows some 150,000 distinct CDR3 sequences, with roughly a fifth occurring only once. Sequencing was done on a sample of PBMCs or a T cell subset sorted from them (not recorded which). These receptors were obtained from an adult woman who had mild COVID-19 (a few samples of this study predate the infection). Cell type and time point are not known. Each CDR3 is given with its conserved first and last residue. Each record gives: J gene, V gene, clone size, D gene, CDR3 DNA, CDR3 protein. D genes are given only for firm matches. The size entry is marked missing in some rows and otherwise reads once, few, many or a size class.

J gene: TRBJ2-2; V gene: TRBV5-1; clone size: NA; D gene: NA; CDR3 DNA: TGCGCCGGCCGGACTGGGAACACCGGGGAGCTGTTTTTT; CDR3 protein: CAGRTGNTGELFF
J gene: TRBJ2-6; V gene: TRBV15; clone size: NA; D gene: NA; CDR3 DNA: TGTGCCACCAGCAGAGAGTTGCCCGGGACGACTGGGGCCAACGTCCTGACTTTC; CDR3 protein: CATSRELPGTTGANVLTF
J gene: TRBJ2-1; V gene: TRBV24-1; clone size: NA; D gene: TRBD2; CDR3 DNA: TGTGCCACCAGTGATTTGACTAGCGGGAGAAGGTATGAGCAGTTCTTC; CDR3 protein: CATSDLTSGRRYEQFF
J gene: TRBJ2-5; V gene: TRBV5-6; clone size: NA; D gene: NA; CDR3 DNA: TGTGCCAGCAACTTAGGGGGACCCCAGTACTTC; CDR3 protein: CASNLGGPQYF
J gene: TRBJ2-5; V gene: TRBV5-1; clone size: few; D gene: NA; CDR3 DNA: TGCGCCAGCAGCTCCGGGACAAGGCTGGGAGAGACCCAGTACTTC; CDR3 protein: CASSSGTRLGETQYF
J gene: TRBJ2-3; V gene: TRBV20-1; clone size: few; D gene: NA; CDR3 DNA: TGCAGTGCTACCGTAGCGGATACGCAGTATTTT; CDR3 protein: CSATVADTQYF
J gene: TRBJ1-2; V gene: TRBV24-1; clone size: NA; D gene: NA; CDR3 DNA: TGTGCCACCAGTGACCCACAGGGCCTTTACACCTTC; CDR3 protein: CATSDPQGLYTF
J gene: TRBJ2-7; V gene: TRBV12-3/TRBV12-4; clone size: many; D gene: TRBD2; CDR3 DNA: TGTGCCAGCAGCCTTAGCGGGAGGACCTACGAGCAGTACTTC; CDR3 protein: CASSLSGRTYEQYF
J gene: TRBJ2-7; V gene: TRBV4-3; clone size: NA; D gene: TRBD1; CDR3 DNA: TGCGCCAGCAGCCAGGCTACCGGGACAGGGATATACGAGCAGTACTTC; CDR3 protein: CASSQATGTGIYEQYF
J gene: TRBJ2-7; V gene: TRBV18; clone size: NA; D gene: TRBD2; CDR3 DNA: TGTGCCAGCTCAGGAGCGGGAGGGCCCGGCGAGCAGTACTTC; CDR3 protein: CASSGAGGPGEQYF
J gene: TRBJ1-2; V gene: TRBV5-6; clone size: once; D gene: NA; CDR3 DNA: TGTGCCAGCAGCTTGGACCAGGGTGATGGCTACACCTTC; CDR3 protein: CASSLDQGDGYTF
J gene: TRBJ2-5; V gene: TRBV29-1; clone size: NA; D gene: NA; CDR3 DNA: TGCAGCGTCGCGAGGGGACAAGAGACCCAGTACTTC; CDR3 protein: CSVARGQETQYF
J gene: TRBJ2-7; V gene: TRBV6-5; clone size: few; D gene: TRBD2; CDR3 DNA: TGTGCCAGCAAATTTGATAGCGGGAGATGGGGCGAGCAGTACTTC; CDR3 protein: CASKFDSGRWGEQYF
J gene: TRBJ2-5; V gene: TRBV5-1; clone size: NA; D gene: TRBD2; CDR3 DNA: TGCGCCAGCAGTCCCGGGACTAGCGGGAACCAAGAGACCCAGTACTTC; CDR3 protein: CASSPGTSGNQETQYF
J gene: TRBJ2-1; V gene: TRBV5-1; clone size: NA; D gene: NA; CDR3 DNA: TGCGCCAGCAGCTTGGGCACCCTAGATTACAATGAGCAGTTCTTC; CDR3 protein: CASSLGTLDYNEQFF
J gene: TRBJ2-4; V gene: TRBV2; clone size: NA; D gene: NA; CDR3 DNA: TGTGCCAGCAGTGACGTGGTCGAAGAGGGGTCCAAAAACATTCAGTACTTC; CDR3 protein: CASSDVVEEGSKNIQYF
J gene: TRBJ2-2; V gene: TRBV5-1; clone size: NA; D gene: NA; CDR3 DNA: TGCGCCAGCAGCTTGACAGGCATGAACACCGGGGAGCTGTTTTTT; CDR3 protein: CASSLTGMNTGELFF
J gene: TRBJ2-3; V gene: TRBV29-1; clone size: NA; D gene: NA; CDR3 DNA: TGCAGCGTTGTCAAAGGGCTACAGGAAGAGTATTTT; CDR3 protein: CSVVKGLQEEYF
J gene: TRBJ2-1; V gene: TRBV20-1; clone size: few; D gene: TRBD2; CDR3 DNA: TGCAGTGCTAGTAAACTAGCGGGGGCGGCCGGTGAGCAGTTCTTC; CDR3 protein: CSASKLAGAAGEQFF
J gene: TRBJ2-2; V gene: TRBV3-1; clone size: NA; D gene: NA; CDR3 DNA: TGTGCCAGCAGTCAAAAGGGAGCCACCGGGGAGCTGTTTTTT; CDR3 protein: CASSQKGATGELFF
J gene: TRBJ2-3; V gene: TRBV18; clone size: NA; D gene: TRBD2; CDR3 DNA: TGTGCCAGCTTGAGCGGGACTAGCGGGTTCGCAGATACGCAGTATTTT; CDR3 protein: CASLSGTSGFADTQYF
J gene: TRBJ1-1; V gene: TRBV15; clone size: few; D gene: TRBD1; CDR3 DNA: TGTGCCACCAGCAGAGCTCGGGGACAGGGCGCTTACACTGAAGCTTTCTTT; CDR3 protein: CATSRARGQGAYTEAFF
J gene: TRBJ1-2; V gene: TRBV29-1; clone size: NA; D gene: TRBD1; CDR3 DNA: TGCAGCGCTCGGACAGGCTCAGCTAACTATGGCTACACCTTC; CDR3 protein: CSARTGSANYGYTF
J gene: TRBJ1-2; V gene: TRBV7-2; clone size: NA; D gene: TRBD1; CDR3 DNA: TGTGCCAGCAGCATAACCGGGACAGGGTCAAGTGGCTACACCTTC; CDR3 protein: CASSITGTGSSGYTF
J gene: TRBJ2-3; V gene: TRBV7-9; clone size: few; D gene: TRBD1; CDR3 DNA: TGTGCCAGCAGCCCAGTCACGGGACAGGTCCTTCTTGGGGCACCAGATACGCAGTATTTT; CDR3 protein: CASSPVTGQVLLGAPDTQYF
J gene: TRBJ2-1; V gene: TRBV11-3; clone size: NA; D gene: TRBD2; CDR3 DNA: TGTGCCAGCAGCTTCAAAGGACTAGCGGGAGCCCGGGGGTACAATGAGCAGTTCTTC; CDR3 protein: CASSFKGLAGARGYNEQFF
J gene: TRBJ1-1; V gene: TRBV19; clone size: few; D gene: NA; CDR3 DNA: TGTGCCAGTACCTTTAACACTGAAGCTTTCTTT; CDR3 protein: CASTFNTEAFF
J gene: TRBJ1-5; V gene: TRBV4-1; clone size: NA; D gene: NA; CDR3 DNA: TGCGCCAGCAGCCAAGCGTCTAACAATCAGCCCCAGCATTTT; CDR3 protein: CASSQASNNQPQHF
J gene: TRBJ2-7; V gene: TRBV7-8; clone size: NA; D gene: TRBD2; CDR3 DNA: TGTGCCAGCAGCCGTACAAGGACTAGCGGGAGGGAAGGGCAGTACTTC; CDR3 protein: CASSRTRTSGREGQYF
J gene: TRBJ1-1; V gene: TRBV7-8; clone size: NA; D gene: NA; CDR3 DNA: TGTGCCAGCAGCTTACTTCGGGGGTCCACTGAAGCTTTCTTT; CDR3 protein: CASSLLRGSTEAFF
J gene: TRBJ2-2; V gene: TRBV7-2; clone size: many; D gene: TRBD2; CDR3 DNA: TGTGCCAGCAGCCCCAGCGGGGGGAACACCGGGGAGCTGTTTTTT; CDR3 protein: CASSPSGGNTGELFF
J gene: TRBJ1-3; V gene: TRBV5-5; clone size: few; D gene: TRBD1; CDR3 DNA: TGTGCCAGCAGCTTGTCGGGCAGGGGGACAGGAAACACCATATATTTT; CDR3 protein: CASSLSGRGTGNTIYF
J gene: TRBJ1-1; V gene: TRBV18; clone size: few; D gene: NA; CDR3 DNA: TGTGCCAGCCGAGGGACCGAGGTAGGACCTGAAGCTTTCTTT; CDR3 protein: CASRGTEVGPEAFF
J gene: TRBJ2-7; V gene: TRBV9; clone size: NA; D gene: NA; CDR3 DNA: TGTGCCAGCAATGACGGGAGCGCATCCTACGAGCAGTACTTC; CDR3 protein: CASNDGSASYEQYF
J gene: TRBJ2-1; V gene: TRBV7-3; clone size: NA; D gene: NA; CDR3 DNA: TGTGCCAGCAGCCCAGGGACTTCCGCCAATGAGCAGTTCTTC; CDR3 protein: CASSPGTSANEQFF
J gene: TRBJ1-3; V gene: TRBV27; clone size: few; D gene: NA; CDR3 DNA: TGTGCCAGCAGTTTATACTGGGGTTACGGAAACACCATATATTTT; CDR3 protein: CASSLYWGYGNTIYF
J gene: TRBJ2-7; V gene: TRBV7-2; clone size: NA; D gene: NA; CDR3 DNA: TGTGCCAGCGGAGGCTTAAGCTCCTACGAGCAGTACTTC; CDR3 protein: CASGGLSSYEQYF
J gene: TRBJ1-1; V gene: TRBV4-2; clone size: NA; D gene: NA; CDR3 DNA: TGTGCCAGCAGCCAAGATTCAACGGGGGGACAAACTGAAGCTTTCTTT; CDR3 protein: CASSQDSTGGQTEAFF
J gene: TRBJ2-1; V gene: TRBV7-2; clone size: many; D gene: NA; CDR3 DNA: TGTGCCAGCAGCTTAGCCCTGGGTAGCGGCTACAATGAGCAGTTCTTC; CDR3 protein: CASSLALGSGYNEQFF
J gene: TRBJ2-4; V gene: TRBV25-1; clone size: NA; D gene: TRBD1; CDR3 DNA: TGTGCCAGCAGTGACTCCGGACAGGGAAACATTCAGTACTTC; CDR3 protein: CASSDSGQGNIQYF
J gene: TRBJ2-1; V gene: TRBV24-1; clone size: NA; D gene: TRBD2; CDR3 DNA: TGTGCCACCAGTAAGACTAGCGGGATCAAGGATGAGCAGTTCTTC; CDR3 protein: CATSKTSGIKDEQFF
J gene: TRBJ2-1; V gene: TRBV10-3; clone size: few; D gene: TRBD2; CDR3 DNA: TGTGCCATCAGTGGAGCGGGGAGCGCCTACAATGAGCAGTTCTTC; CDR3 protein: CAISGAGSAYNEQFF
J gene: TRBJ2-2; V gene: TRBV27; clone size: many; D gene: TRBD2; CDR3 DNA: TGTGCCAGCAGTATGCCGGGACTAGCGGGAGGAGGGACCGGGGAGCTGTTTTTT; CDR3 protein: CASSMPGLAGGGTGELFF
J gene: TRBJ1-1; V gene: TRBV18; clone size: NA; D gene: TRBD1; CDR3 DNA: TGTGCCAGCTCGACAGGGCCGGGGACTGAAGCTTTCTTT; CDR3 protein: CASSTGPGTEAFF
J gene: TRBJ2-4; V gene: TRBV12-3/TRBV12-4; clone size: many; D gene: NA; CDR3 DNA: TGTGCCAGCAGTTTTAGGGGGGGCCTGGACATTCAGTACTTC; CDR3 protein: CASSFRGGLDIQYF
J gene: TRBJ2-7; V gene: TRBV5-1; clone size: few; D gene: TRBD1; CDR3 DNA: TGCGCCAGCAGGGTTGAACAGGGGGCTGCATACGAGCAGTACTTC; CDR3 protein: CASRVEQGAAYEQYF
J gene: TRBJ2-1; V gene: TRBV11-3; clone size: few; D gene: NA; CDR3 DNA: TGTGCCAGCAGCTTAGGTCAGAGCGGTGAGCAGTTCTTC; CDR3 protein: CASSLGQSGEQFF
J gene: TRBJ1-1; V gene: TRBV20-1; clone size: few; D gene: NA; CDR3 DNA: TGCAGTGCTAGAGATATAGGGACGGGCACTGAAGCTTTCTTT; CDR3 protein: CSARDIGTGTEAFF
J gene: TRBJ2-5; V gene: TRBV2; clone size: NA; D gene: TRBD1; CDR3 DNA: TGTGCCAGCAGGTTGGGACAGGGGCGAGAGACCCAGTACTTC; CDR3 protein: CASRLGQGRETQYF
J gene: TRBJ1-6; V gene: TRBV6-5; clone size: NA; D gene: TRBD1; CDR3 DNA: TGTGCCAGCAGGGGGGGGACAGCGAATTCACCCCTCCACTTT; CDR3 protein: CASRGGTANSPLHF
J gene: TRBJ2-2; V gene: TRBV18; clone size: NA; D gene: NA; CDR3 DNA: TGTGCCAGCTCACCATTCGGGAACGCCGCGCCGGGGGAGCTGTTTTTT; CDR3 protein: CASSPFGNAAPGELFF
J gene: TRBJ2-1; V gene: TRBV12-3/TRBV12-4; clone size: NA; D gene: NA; CDR3 DNA: TGTGCCAGCAGTTCCAGGACAGTTTCAAATCGGTGGGATGAGCAGTTCTTC; CDR3 protein: CASSSRTVSNRWDEQFF
J gene: TRBJ1-1; V gene: TRBV20-1; clone size: NA; D gene: TRBD1; CDR3 DNA: TGCAGTGCTAGCGTAATACCGCAGACAGGGAAGGACACTGAAGCTTTCTTT; CDR3 protein: CSASVIPQTGKDTEAFF
J gene: TRBJ2-5; V gene: TRBV5-1; clone size: few; D gene: TRBD1; CDR3 DNA: TGCGCCAGCAGCTTGTCGCAGGACAGGGGGCTGGAGACCCAGTACTTC; CDR3 protein: CASSLSQDRGLETQYF
J gene: TRBJ1-3; V gene: TRBV4-3; clone size: few; D gene: NA; CDR3 DNA: TGCGCCAGCAGCCAAGAGACAGGAAACACCATATATTTT; CDR3 protein: CASSQETGNTIYF
J gene: TRBJ2-2; V gene: TRBV7-9; clone size: few; D gene: TRBD1; CDR3 DNA: TGTGCCAGCAGCTCCTGGACAGGGATCACCGGGGAGCTGTTTTTT; CDR3 protein: CASSSWTGITGELFF
J gene: TRBJ2-5; V gene: TRBV7-3; clone size: NA; D gene: TRBD2; CDR3 DNA: TGTGCCAGCAGCCTACGGGGGGAGCCGGAAGAGACCCAGTACTTC; CDR3 protein: CASSLRGEPEETQYF
J gene: TRBJ2-7; V gene: TRBV12-3/TRBV12-4; clone size: few; D gene: NA; CDR3 DNA: TGTGCCAGCAGACCGGGCCCCACGGGGGAGCAGTACTTC; CDR3 protein: CASRPGPTGEQYF
J gene: TRBJ1-2; V gene: TRBV4-1; clone size: NA; D gene: NA; CDR3 DNA: TGCGCCAGCAGCCAAGAAGGACAGATCTATGGCTACACCTTC; CDR3 protein: CASSQEGQIYGYTF
J gene: TRBJ2-5; V gene: TRBV7-9; clone size: few; D gene: TRBD1; CDR3 DNA: TGTGCCAGCAGCTTAGGCGAGACAGGGGCAGCGAAGACCCAGTACTTC; CDR3 protein: CASSLGETGAAKTQYF